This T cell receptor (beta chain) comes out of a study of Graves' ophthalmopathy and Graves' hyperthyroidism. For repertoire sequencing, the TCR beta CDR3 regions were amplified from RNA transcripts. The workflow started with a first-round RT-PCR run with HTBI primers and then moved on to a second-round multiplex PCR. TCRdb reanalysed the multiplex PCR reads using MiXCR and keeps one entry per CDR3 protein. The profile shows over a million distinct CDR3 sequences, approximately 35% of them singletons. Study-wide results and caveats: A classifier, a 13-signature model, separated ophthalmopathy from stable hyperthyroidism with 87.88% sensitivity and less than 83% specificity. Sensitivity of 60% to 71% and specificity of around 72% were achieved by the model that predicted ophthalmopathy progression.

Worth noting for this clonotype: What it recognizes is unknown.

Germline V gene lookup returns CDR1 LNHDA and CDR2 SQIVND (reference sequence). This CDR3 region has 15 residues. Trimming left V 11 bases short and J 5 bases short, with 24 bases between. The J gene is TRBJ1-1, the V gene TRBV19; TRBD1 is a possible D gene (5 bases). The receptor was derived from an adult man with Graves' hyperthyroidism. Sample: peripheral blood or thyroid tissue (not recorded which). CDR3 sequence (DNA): TGTGCCGGTACCCCGACAGAGTCTTATGTAACTGAAGCTTTCTTT. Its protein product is CAGTPTESYVTEAFF.